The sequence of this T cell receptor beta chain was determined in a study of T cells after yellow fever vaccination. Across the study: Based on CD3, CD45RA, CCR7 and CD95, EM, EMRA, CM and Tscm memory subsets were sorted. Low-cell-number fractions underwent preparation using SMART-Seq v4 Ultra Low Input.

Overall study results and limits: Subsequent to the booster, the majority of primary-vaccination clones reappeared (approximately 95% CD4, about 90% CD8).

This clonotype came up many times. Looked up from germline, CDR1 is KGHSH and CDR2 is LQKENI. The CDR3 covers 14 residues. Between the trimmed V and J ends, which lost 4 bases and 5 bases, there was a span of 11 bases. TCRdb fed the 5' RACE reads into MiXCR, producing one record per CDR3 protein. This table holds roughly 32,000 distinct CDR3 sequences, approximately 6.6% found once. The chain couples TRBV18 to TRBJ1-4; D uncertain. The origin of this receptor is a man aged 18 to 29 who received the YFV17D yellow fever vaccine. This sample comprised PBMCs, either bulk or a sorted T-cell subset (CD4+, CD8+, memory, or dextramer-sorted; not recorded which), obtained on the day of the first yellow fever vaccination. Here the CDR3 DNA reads TGTGCCAGCTCACGGCGGAGAGAAAATGAAAAACTGTTTTTT. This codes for CASSRRRENEKLFF.